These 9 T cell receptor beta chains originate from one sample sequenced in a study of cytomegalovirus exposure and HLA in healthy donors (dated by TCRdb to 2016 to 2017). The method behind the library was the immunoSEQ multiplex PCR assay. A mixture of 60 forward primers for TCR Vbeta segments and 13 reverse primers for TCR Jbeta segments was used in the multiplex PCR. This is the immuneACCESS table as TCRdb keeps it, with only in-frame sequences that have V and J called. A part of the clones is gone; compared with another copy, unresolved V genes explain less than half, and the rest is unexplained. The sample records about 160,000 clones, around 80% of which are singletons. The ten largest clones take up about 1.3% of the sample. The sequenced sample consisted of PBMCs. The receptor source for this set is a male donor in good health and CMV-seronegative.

DNA of the CDR3: TGTGCCAGCGGGACAGGGGGTGGTGAGCAGTTCTTC. It translates to CASGTGGGEQFF. V gene TRBV7-3 combines with J gene TRBJ2-1, with 11 bases identical to TRBD1. Germline V gene sequence: CDR1 SGHTA, CDR2 FQGTGA. The CDR3 sequence is 12 residues long. V lost 8 bases and J lost 9; bases outside the gene matches: 3.

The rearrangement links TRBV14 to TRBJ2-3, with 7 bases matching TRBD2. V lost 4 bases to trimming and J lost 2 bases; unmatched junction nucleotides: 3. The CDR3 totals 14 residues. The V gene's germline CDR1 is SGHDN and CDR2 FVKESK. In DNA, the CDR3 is TGTGCCAGCAGCCCGGGACTACTCACAGATACGCAGTATTTT. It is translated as CASSPGLLTDTQYF.

DNA of the CDR3: TGTGCCAGCAGCTCGTATAGCGGGCTGGGAGAGACCCAGTACTTC. It encodes CASSSYSGLGETQYF. J is TRBJ2-5 and V is TRBV7-2; 7 bases fit TRBD2. The ends lost 4 bases at V and 4 bases at J; junction bases unmatched: 9. CDR3 length equals 15 residues. Germline loops: CDR1 SGHTA, CDR2 FQGNSA. Filled out from reference TRBV7-2 and TRBJ2-5, the complete variable domain reads GAGVSQSPSNKVTEKGKDVELRCDPISGHTALYWYRQSLGQGLEFLIYFQGNSAPDKSGLPSDRFSAERTGGSVSTLTIQRTQQEDSAVYLCASSSYSGLGETQYFGPGTRLLVL.

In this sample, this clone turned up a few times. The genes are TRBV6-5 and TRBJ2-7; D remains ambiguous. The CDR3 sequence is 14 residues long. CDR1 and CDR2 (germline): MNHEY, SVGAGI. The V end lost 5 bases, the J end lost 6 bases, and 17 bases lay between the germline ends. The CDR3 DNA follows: TGTGCCAGCAGTGAAATCCCCCACAGTGGCGAGCAGTACTTC. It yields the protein CASSEIPHSGEQYF.

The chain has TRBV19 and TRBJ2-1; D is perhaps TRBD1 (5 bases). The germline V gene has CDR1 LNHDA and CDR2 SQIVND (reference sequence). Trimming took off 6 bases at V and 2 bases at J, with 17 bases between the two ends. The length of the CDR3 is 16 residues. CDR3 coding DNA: TGTGCCAGTAGCCCCTCGACGGCCAGGGCCTACAATGAGCAGTTCTTC. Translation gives CASSPSTARAYNEQFF.

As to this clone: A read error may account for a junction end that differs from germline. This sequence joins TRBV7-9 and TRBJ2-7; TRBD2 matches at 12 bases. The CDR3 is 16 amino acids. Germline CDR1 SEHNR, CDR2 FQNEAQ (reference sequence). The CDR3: CSSSSLLAGGIYEQYF. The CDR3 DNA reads TGTTCCAGCAGCTCGCTACTAGCGGGGGGCATCTACGAGCAGTACTTC.

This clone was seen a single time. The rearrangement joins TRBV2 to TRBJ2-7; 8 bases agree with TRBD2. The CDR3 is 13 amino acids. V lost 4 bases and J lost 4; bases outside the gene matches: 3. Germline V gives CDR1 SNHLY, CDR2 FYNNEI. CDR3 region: CASSGLAQYEQYF. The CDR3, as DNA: TGTGCCAGCAGTGGACTAGCGCAATACGAGCAGTACTTC.

This CDR3 is CAWSLTEYSGNTIYF. The CDR3 nucleotides read TGTGCCTGGAGCTTGACAGAATACTCTGGAAACACCATATATTTT. The gene calls are TRBV30 and TRBJ1-3; D perhaps matches TRBD1 (5 bases). The CDR3 is 15 residues long. The germline V gene has CDR1 GTSNPN and CDR2 SVGIG (reference sequence). V was cut by 3 bases and J by 0 bases, with 12 bases left in between. The full variable domain, its missing parts supplied by reference TRBV30 and TRBJ1-3, is SQTIHQWPATLVQPVGSPLSLECTVEGTSNPNLYWYRQAAGRGLQLLFYSVGIGQISSEVPQNLSASRPQDRQFILSSKKLLLSDSGFYLCAWSLTEYSGNTIYFGEGSWLTVV.

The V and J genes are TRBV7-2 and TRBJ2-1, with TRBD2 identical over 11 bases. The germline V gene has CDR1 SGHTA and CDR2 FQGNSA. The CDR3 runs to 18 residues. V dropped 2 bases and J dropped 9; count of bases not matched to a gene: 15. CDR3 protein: CASSLLPSGLAVGGEQFF. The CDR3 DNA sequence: TGTGCCAGCAGCTTACTGCCTTCGGGACTAGCGGTTGGGGGTGAGCAGTTCTTC.